The entry below gives a single T cell receptor (beta chain) sequence along with its context. The CDR3 runs 14 residues. Trimming stripped 5 bases from V and 6 bases from J, with 17 bases between. Germline CDR1 is MDHEN and CDR2 is SYDVKM. This sample is part of a study of cytomegalovirus exposure and HLA in healthy donors. Study at large: Sequencing of 150 million to 200 million T cells in an earlier analysis found 95 million to 120 million unique TCR beta sequences. Counted in an early data release were roughly 87 million unique TCRs from HLA-typed donors.

With 60 Vbeta and 13 Jbeta primers, the PCR was carried out. TCRdb's table, derived via immunoSEQ multiplex PCR, lists solely in-frame clones and lacks some. The data show some 130,000 clones, roughly 78% seen once. The study sampled nominally healthy donors, though unrecorded immune exposures were likely. This chain uses TRBV28 with TRBJ2-7, with D unclear. The sample taken for sequencing was PBMCs. This clonotype was obtained from a man aged 35-49 years in good health and CMV-seropositive. The CDR3 DNA reads TGTGCCAGCAGTACCCCTCCGCTGCGCGGCGAGCAGTACTTC. Translated: CASSTPPLRGEQYF.